The subject of this entry is one TCR beta chain. Its antigen remains unknown. Measured with immunoSEQ multiplex PCR; TCRdb has only the in-frame clones, and not every one. The sample lists roughly 320,000 clones, 86% occurring once. Treatment meaning: roughly 18 received Ad26.COV2.S at low or high dose, single or two shots; roughly five received placebo; per-sample allocation not given. Repertoires come from day 63 after the first vaccine or placebo injection. The vaccine antigen was prefusion-stabilized Wuhan SARS-CoV-2 spike. This entry belongs to a study of Ad26.COV2.S vaccination and SARS-CoV-2 variants. On the study more broadly: In the study, Ad26.COV2.S was injected intramuscularly once, or twice 56 days apart. The study, taken as a whole, reports: Whether participants received vaccine or placebo, their non-spike TCR breadth was similar. It was reported that spike-specific CD8+ and CD4+ T cell responses were substantially broad after vaccination.

The V gene's germline CDR1 is SNHLY and CDR2 FYNNEI. The CDR3 runs 15 residues. After removal of 5 bases from V and 4 bases from J, the junction contained 8 bases not matched to a gene. The sequence came from a person aged 18-60 years who received the Ad26.COV2.S COVID-19 vaccine or a placebo. The sample was peripheral blood, taken in a trial of Ad26.COV2.S vaccine versus placebo. The chain couples TRBV2 to TRBJ2-5, with TRBD1 matching 9 bases. CDR3 amino acids: CASSSTGTGRETQYF. CDR3 bases: TGTGCCAGCAGTTCTACCGGGACAGGGAGAGAGACCCAGTACTTC.